The sequence of this T cell receptor beta chain was determined in a study of a mutant IDH1 vaccine in newly diagnosed glioma. General study findings and limits: Vaccine-induced immune responses were detected in around 92% of patients.

This CDR3 comprises 15 residues. Germline V gene sequence: CDR1 MNHEY, CDR2 SVGAGI. V was shortened by 8 bases and J by 2 bases, with 17 bases between the two germline ends. Noted time point: week 11, during vaccination. It was 300 ug of mutant IDH1 20-mer peptide that made up each vaccine dose, given with topical imiquimod. Produced via immunoSEQ multiplex PCR; TCRdb's table is partial and in-frame only. The sample has tens of thousands of clones; 90% are singletons. As for this clone: What it binds is unknown.

The chain couples TRBV6-5 to TRBJ2-3; no definite D call. This specimen was PBMCs, taken from a glioma patient whose treatment included an IDH1 peptide vaccine. This receptor was taken from a young man with glioma. The CDR3 reads CASQSRADATDTQYF. The CDR3 DNA is TGTGCCAGCCAATCTCGGGCTGACGCCACAGATACGCAGTATTTT.